This is a list of T cell receptor beta chains from one sample in a study of T cells in Graves' hyperthyroidism and ophthalmopathy. From the multiplex PCR reads, TCRdb called clonotypes with MiXCR, one entry per CDR3 protein. This table has hundreds of thousands of distinct CDR3 sequences, approximately 14% appearing once. Sequencing was done on a sample of blood. These receptors were collected from a man younger than 35 with Graves' ophthalmopathy. Both conserved end residues are part of each CDR3. D genes are given only for firm matches. The size field is filled for only some rows; it gives once, few, many or a size class.

d_gene: TRBD2; v_gene: TRBV20-1; abundance: many; j_gene: TRBJ2-7; CDR3nt: TGCAGTGCTAGCTCATTAGCGGGAGGCTCCTACGAGCAGTACTTC; CDR3aa: CSASSLAGGSYEQYF
d_gene: .; v_gene: TRBV11-3; abundance: .; j_gene: TRBJ2-4; CDR3nt: TGTGCCAGCAGCACGATGACTGTCCCCTTAGCCAAAAACATTCAGTACTTC; CDR3aa: CASSTMTVPLAKNIQYF
d_gene: .; v_gene: TRBV27; abundance: many; j_gene: TRBJ1-5; CDR3nt: TGTGCCAGCGCACGGGGCCTAAATCAGCCCCAGCATTTT; CDR3aa: CASARGLNQPQHF
d_gene: .; v_gene: TRBV5-1; abundance: few; j_gene: TRBJ2-2; CDR3nt: TGCGCCAGCGGGCGGACCGGGGAGCTGTTTTTT; CDR3aa: CASGRTGELFF
d_gene: .; v_gene: TRBV7-2; abundance: many; j_gene: TRBJ2-7; CDR3nt: TGTGCCAGCACCCGTGGCCACGAGCAGTACTTC; CDR3aa: CASTRGHEQYF
d_gene: .; v_gene: TRBV30; abundance: few; j_gene: TRBJ1-4; CDR3nt: TGTGCCTGGAGTGTACCAGGAATCGAAAAACTGTTTTTT; CDR3aa: CAWSVPGIEKLFF
d_gene: .; v_gene: TRBV7-9; abundance: many; j_gene: TRBJ1-1; CDR3nt: TGTGCCAGCAGCTTAGGGGGCTGGCACACTGAAGCTTTCTTT; CDR3aa: CASSLGGWHTEAFF
d_gene: .; v_gene: TRBV7-9; abundance: many; j_gene: TRBJ1-1; CDR3nt: TGTGCCAGCAGCTTAGGGTTGGGCCCTACTGACACTGAAGCTTTCTTT; CDR3aa: CASSLGLGPTDTEAFF
d_gene: TRBD1; v_gene: TRBV20-1; abundance: .; j_gene: TRBJ2-5; CDR3nt: TGCAGTGCTAGACTCCCGACAGGGTGGGAGACCCAGTACTTC; CDR3aa: CSARLPTGWETQYF
d_gene: .; v_gene: TRBV24-1; abundance: many; j_gene: TRBJ2-1; CDR3nt: TGTGCCACCAGTGACGCCAGTCCTCAAAGGATATTCAATTACAATGAGCAGTTCTTC; CDR3aa: CATSDASPQRIFNYNEQFF
d_gene: .; v_gene: TRBV12-3/TRBV12-4; abundance: many; j_gene: TRBJ1-2; CDR3nt: TGTGCCAGCAGTTTAAGTACGGACTATGGCTACACCTTC; CDR3aa: CASSLSTDYGYTF
d_gene: .; v_gene: TRBV12-3/TRBV12-4; abundance: many; j_gene: TRBJ1-1; CDR3nt: TGTGCCAGCAGTCAAACCGCTGAAGCTTTCTTT; CDR3aa: CASSQTAEAFF
d_gene: .; v_gene: TRBV12-3/TRBV12-4; abundance: many; j_gene: TRBJ1-3; CDR3nt: TGTGCCAGCAGTTTGTTGGGTATTGGAAACACCATATATTTT; CDR3aa: CASSLLGIGNTIYF
d_gene: .; v_gene: TRBV7-3; abundance: .; j_gene: TRBJ2-3; CDR3nt: TGTGCCAGCAGCCGGACAGCCGGCAGCACAGATACGCAGTATTTT; CDR3aa: CASSRTAGSTDTQYF
d_gene: .; v_gene: TRBV5-1; abundance: many; j_gene: TRBJ1-4; CDR3nt: TGCGCCAGCAGCTTGGAGGCACCAAATGAAAAACTGTTTTTT; CDR3aa: CASSLEAPNEKLFF
d_gene: .; v_gene: TRBV12-3/TRBV12-4; abundance: many; j_gene: TRBJ2-3; CDR3nt: TGTGCCAGCCAACAGGGCTATACGCAGTATTTT; CDR3aa: CASQQGYTQYF
d_gene: TRBD2; v_gene: TRBV18; abundance: many; j_gene: TRBJ2-3; CDR3nt: TGTGCCAGCTCACCGGGACTAGTCGCAGATACGCAGTATTTT; CDR3aa: CASSPGLVADTQYF
d_gene: .; v_gene: TRBV4-1; abundance: .; j_gene: TRBJ2-3; CDR3nt: TGCGCCAGCAGCGCACCGGGGCGATCCCCTGAACCCACAGATACGCAGTATTTT; CDR3aa: CASSAPGRSPEPTDTQYF
d_gene: TRBD1; v_gene: TRBV12-3/TRBV12-4; abundance: many; j_gene: TRBJ2-5; CDR3nt: TGTGCCAGCAGACAGGGGGGTGGGGAGACCCAGTACTTC; CDR3aa: CASRQGGGETQYF
d_gene: .; v_gene: TRBV20-1; abundance: many; j_gene: TRBJ2-7; CDR3nt: TGCAGTGCCTTGAATGACCTAACCTACGAGCAGTACTTC; CDR3aa: CSALNDLTYEQYF
d_gene: TRBD2; v_gene: TRBV20-1; abundance: few; j_gene: TRBJ2-5; CDR3nt: TGCAGTGCTAGAGCGGGGGGGCCGGGCCAAGAGACCCAGTACTTC; CDR3aa: CSARAGGPGQETQYF
d_gene: TRBD2; v_gene: TRBV4-1; abundance: many; j_gene: TRBJ2-1; CDR3nt: TGCGCCAGCAGCCAAGAGGGACTAGGGAATGAGCAGTTCTTC; CDR3aa: CASSQEGLGNEQFF
d_gene: TRBD1; v_gene: TRBV7-8; abundance: many; j_gene: TRBJ2-3; CDR3nt: TGTGCCAGCAGCCCGGGGACAGGGATCACAGATACGCAGTATTTT; CDR3aa: CASSPGTGITDTQYF
d_gene: .; v_gene: TRBV28; abundance: few; j_gene: TRBJ1-5; CDR3nt: TGTGCCAGCATTGGGGCTGAGCGGTGGAATCAGCCCCAGCATTTT; CDR3aa: CASIGAERWNQPQHF
d_gene: .; v_gene: TRBV2; abundance: .; j_gene: TRBJ1-1; CDR3nt: TGTGCCAGCACCTTGATCGAGGGCACTGAAGCTTTCTTT; CDR3aa: CASTLIEGTEAFF
d_gene: TRBD2; v_gene: TRBV29-1; abundance: few; j_gene: TRBJ2-2; CDR3nt: TGCAGCGCCGCGGGGGGCACCGGGGAGCTGTTTTTT; CDR3aa: CSAAGGTGELFF
d_gene: TRBD2; v_gene: TRBV30; abundance: many; j_gene: TRBJ2-7; CDR3nt: TGTGCCTGGAGAGTTCCGGGACTAGCGGGACACGAGCAGTACTTC; CDR3aa: CAWRVPGLAGHEQYF
d_gene: .; v_gene: TRBV5-1; abundance: many; j_gene: TRBJ2-3; CDR3nt: TGCGCCAACAGCATCTTAGGGACTGCAGATACGCAGTATTTT; CDR3aa: CANSILGTADTQYF
d_gene: .; v_gene: TRBV30; abundance: many; j_gene: TRBJ1-1; CDR3nt: TGTGCCTGGAGTGAGAACGGTGATGAAGCTTTCTTT; CDR3aa: CAWSENGDEAFF
d_gene: TRBD1; v_gene: TRBV2; abundance: .; j_gene: TRBJ1-2; CDR3nt: TGTGCCAGCAGCACAGGGGAAGATGGCTACACCTTC; CDR3aa: CASSTGEDGYTF
d_gene: TRBD1; v_gene: TRBV2; abundance: many; j_gene: TRBJ1-5; CDR3nt: TGTGCCAGCGGATCGACAGGGAATGCCGAGTATAGCAATCAGCCCCAGCATTTT; CDR3aa: CASGSTGNAEYSNQPQHF
d_gene: .; v_gene: TRBV11-2; abundance: many; j_gene: TRBJ2-2; CDR3nt: TGTGCCAGCAGCTTAGCGGCAGGGGACTCCCTCAAGAACACCGGGGAGCTGTTTTTT; CDR3aa: CASSLAAGDSLKNTGELFF
d_gene: TRBD1; v_gene: TRBV3-1; abundance: many; j_gene: TRBJ2-7; CDR3nt: TGTGCCAGCAGCCATTCACAGGGGGTTTACGAGCAGTACTTC; CDR3aa: CASSHSQGVYEQYF
d_gene: TRBD2; v_gene: TRBV4-1; abundance: .; j_gene: TRBJ2-1; CDR3nt: TGCGCCAGCAGCGACGCAGGGAGGGATGAGCAGTTCTTC; CDR3aa: CASSDAGRDEQFF
d_gene: .; v_gene: TRBV18; abundance: .; j_gene: TRBJ1-6; CDR3nt: TGTGCCAGCTCACCGGGTACAGAGGGATATAATTCACCCCTCCACTTT; CDR3aa: CASSPGTEGYNSPLHF
d_gene: .; v_gene: TRBV11-2; abundance: many; j_gene: TRBJ1-6; CDR3nt: TGTGCCAGCAAGGGGGGGAGCTCCTATAATTCACCCCTCCACTTT; CDR3aa: CASKGGSSYNSPLHF
d_gene: .; v_gene: TRBV7-9; abundance: .; j_gene: TRBJ1-1; CDR3nt: TGTGCCAGCAGCTTAAGGCGGGGACAGAACACTGAAGCTTTCTTT; CDR3aa: CASSLRRGQNTEAFF
d_gene: TRBD1; v_gene: TRBV18; abundance: .; j_gene: TRBJ1-1; CDR3nt: TGTGCCAGCTCACTACAGGGGGCAAACACTGAAGCTTTCTTT; CDR3aa: CASSLQGANTEAFF
d_gene: .; v_gene: TRBV20-1; abundance: .; j_gene: TRBJ2-4; CDR3nt: TGCAGTGCTAGAGATCCCCCGAGTGTAGCCAAAAACATTCAGTACTTC; CDR3aa: CSARDPPSVAKNIQYF
d_gene: TRBD2; v_gene: TRBV5-1; abundance: many; j_gene: TRBJ2-1; CDR3nt: TGCGCCAGCAGCTTCCGGGGGGTCACCTACAATGAGCAGTTCTTC; CDR3aa: CASSFRGVTYNEQFF
d_gene: TRBD2; v_gene: TRBV2; abundance: many; j_gene: TRBJ2-2; CDR3nt: TGTGCCAGCAACCTACTAGCGGGAGGTCCCACCGGGGAGCTGTTTTTT; CDR3aa: CASNLLAGGPTGELFF
d_gene: TRBD1; v_gene: TRBV7-8; abundance: many; j_gene: TRBJ2-3; CDR3nt: TGTGCCAGCAGCTTAAGGAGGATGGCTATCGGACAGGAGAACACAGATACGCAGTATTTT; CDR3aa: CASSLRRMAIGQENTDTQYF
d_gene: TRBD2; v_gene: TRBV6-1; abundance: many; j_gene: TRBJ2-5; CDR3nt: TGTGCCAGCAGTGAGTTAGCGGGGGGGAAAGAGACCCAGTACTTC; CDR3aa: CASSELAGGKETQYF
d_gene: TRBD1; v_gene: TRBV20-1; abundance: once; j_gene: TRBJ2-7; CDR3nt: TGCAGTGCTACGATAGGGACAGGGCAGGACGAGCAGTACTTC; CDR3aa: CSATIGTGQDEQYF
d_gene: .; v_gene: TRBV3-1; abundance: many; j_gene: TRBJ1-2; CDR3nt: TGTGCCAGCAGCCAAGGGCCATTCAGCTACACCTTC; CDR3aa: CASSQGPFSYTF
d_gene: .; v_gene: TRBV3-1; abundance: few; j_gene: TRBJ2-1; CDR3nt: TGTGCCAGCAGCCAAGCCGGGGCGGGTGAGCAGTTCTTC; CDR3aa: CASSQAGAGEQFF